Presented here are 15 T cell receptor beta chains from one specimen sequenced in a study of early T cells in non-severe SARS-CoV-2 infection (dated by TCRdb to 2020 to 2023). Receptor amplification or capture employed 5' RACE. The reads were generated on a NextSeq 500. The public reads were quality trimmed at Q25 with fastp and then assembled into clones with MiXCR by TCRdb, keeping productive beta chains. Each CDR3 protein gets just one entry, which takes the most common genes and DNA from the rows behind it. This sample comprises 11,000 or so distinct CDR3 sequences, around 5% of them detected only once. The ten most abundant clones make up 9.9% of the sample. The sequencing sample was made of whole blood. The receptors derive from an adult who was a healthcare worker with PCR-confirmed SARS-CoV-2 infection or an uninfected control (not recorded which).

This clonotype was seen many times. The gene calls are TRBV20-1 and TRBJ2-1; the D gene is possibly TRBD1 (5 bases). Germline CDR1 is DFQATT and CDR2 is SNEGSKA (reference sequence). This CDR3 contains 13 residues. Trimming removed 1 base from V and 10 bases from J, with 14 bases in between. CDR3 bases: TGCAGTGCTAGAGCCCCGTACTCAGGGGAGCAGTTCTTC. It is translated as CSARAPYSGEQFF.

By share, this clonotype counts as medium-sized. This chain links TRBV6-5 with TRBJ1-5; 10 nucleotides line up with TRBD1. The length of the CDR3 is 18 residues. Trimming at V came to 5 bases and at J to 0 bases, leaving 10 bases not matched to a gene. Germline V gene data show CDR1 as MNHEY and CDR2 as SVGAGI. The CDR3 nucleotides are TGTGCCAGCAGTCGAAGCGGGACAGGGGTGCTTAGCAATCAGCCCCAGCATTTT. Protein: CASSRSGTGVLSNQPQHF.

This clonotype was counted only a few times. Just one base apart from a much larger clone, this may be a read error. This chain connects TRBV12-3 or TRBV12-4 to TRBJ2-6; 10 bases line up with TRBD1. CDR3 length equals 19 residues. The CDR3 is CASSFVRDRGPSGANVPTF. The DNA for the CDR3 is TGTGCCAGCAGTTTCGTCCGGGACAGGGGACCTTCTGGGGCCAACGTCCCGACTTTC.

The V and J genes are TRBV6-5 and TRBJ2-7; D possibly corresponds to TRBD1 (8 bases). CDR3 length: 15 amino acids. V lost 4 bases and J lost 7, with 20 bases in between. Germline V gives CDR1 MNHEY, CDR2 SVGAGI. CDR3 loop: CASSSGQGTGGEQYF. CDR3 DNA sequence: TGTGCCAGCAGTTCAGGACAGGGCACCGGGGGGGAGCAGTACTTC.

Judged by abundance, this clonotype is medium-sized. The chain links TRBV4-3 to TRBJ2-2, with D hard to call. The V gene lost 0 bases and the J gene lost 6 bases, with 11 bases spanning the gap. The CDR3 sequence is 15 residues long. Germline CDR1 reads LGHNA; CDR2 reads YSLEER. The CDR3 DNA sequence: TGCGCCAGCAGCCAAGACTACCAAGGACCCGGGGAGCTGTTTTTT. Translating gives CASSQDYQGPGELFF.

In DNA, the CDR3 is TGCAGTGCTAGAAATCCCTCCTTGACCTTCTCCTACGAGCAGTACTTC. It yields the protein CSARNPSLTFSYEQYF. The chain links TRBV20-1 to TRBJ2-7; D gene ambiguous. Trimming removed 2 bases from V and 0 bases from J, with 17 bases in between. CDR3 length equals 16 residues. The germline gives CDR1 DFQATT, CDR2 SNEGSKA (reference sequence).

Note on this clonotype: The conserved phenylalanine or tryptophan is not found at the CDR3 terminus, so this likely reflects a read error. V is TRBV7-2 and J is TRBJ2-3; no reliable D call. This CDR3 has 12 residues. The V gene lost 6 bases and the J gene lost 4 bases, with 8 bases spanning the gap. Germline V gene data show CDR1 as SGHTA and CDR2 as FQGNSA. The CDR3 sequence is CASSVSSDTQYL. CDR3 nucleotide sequence: TGTGCCAGCAGTGTGAGTTCAGATACGCAGTATTTA.

This clonotype was observed at least ten times. The V call is TRBV6-1, the J call TRBJ2-2; D tentatively reads TRBD1 or TRBD2 (5 bases each). Germline CDR1 and CDR2: MNHNS and SASEGT. Trimming left V 8 bases short and J 8 bases short, with 12 bases between. The CDR3 covers 12 residues. The CDR3, as DNA: TGTGCCAGCGTTGATGGGGGTGGGGAGCTGTTTTTT. Protein: CASVDGGGELFF.

This clonotype was observed at least ten times. The V and J genes are TRBV29-1 and TRBJ1-2; D is ambiguous. CDR3 length equals 12 residues. Per germline, CDR1 SQVTM and CDR2 ANQGSEA. Trimming left V 5 bases short and J 8 bases short, with 15 bases between. Here the CDR3 reads CSVSYPGGGYTF. The CDR3 coding sequence is TGCAGCGTTAGTTATCCGGGCGGCGGCTACACCTTC.

This clonotype has a count of ten or more. V usage is TRBV20-1 and J usage is TRBJ1-1; no definite D call. V lost 0 bases to trimming and J lost 3 bases, with 8 bases between them. The CDR3 consists of 13 residues. From germline, CDR1 is DFQATT and CDR2 SNEGSKA (reference sequence). The CDR3 loop reads CSARDSGDTEAFF. In DNA form, the CDR3 reads TGCAGTGCTAGAGATTCTGGGGACACTGAAGCTTTCTTT.

The rearrangement uses TRBV7-2 and TRBJ2-1, with unresolved D. The CDR3 runs 9 residues. Trimming left V 5 bases short and J 14 bases short, with 7 bases between. Germline V gene lookup returns CDR1 SGHTA and CDR2 FQGNSA. The CDR3 bases are TGTGCCAGCAGCCCAAGAGAGTTCTTC. As protein: CASSPREFF.

By share of the sample, this clonotype is medium-sized. V is TRBV4-2 and J is TRBJ1-5; 10 positions match TRBD1. This CDR3 has 17 residues. Trimming at V came to 6 bases and at J to 5 bases, leaving 13 bases not matched to a gene. Germline CDR1 and CDR2: LGHNA and YNFKEQ. The CDR3 nucleotides are TGTGCCAGCAGGCCTATCAGGGGGACAGGGGAGGATCAGCCCCAGCATTTT. This sequence encodes CASRPIRGTGEDQPQHF.

This clonotype was seen at least ten times. The V call is TRBV7-2, the J call TRBJ1-1; D gene unclear. V was pared by 7 bases and J by 1 base, with 10 bases between. The germline gives CDR1 SGHTA, CDR2 FQGNSA. The CDR3 loop spans 13 amino acids. The CDR3 here is CASTMGWNTEAFF. In DNA form, the CDR3 reads TGTGCCAGCACCATGGGGTGGAACACTGAAGCTTTCTTT.

By sample fraction, this clonotype is medium-sized. J is TRBJ2-7 and V is TRBV6-1, with a possible D match to TRBD2 (5 bases). Germline values: CDR1 MNHNS, CDR2 SASEGT. The CDR3 extends over 14 amino acids. The ends were cut back, 2 bases at V and 4 bases at J, with 12 bases in the middle. The CDR3 spells CASSERPEGYEQYF. CDR3 nucleotides: TGTGCCAGCAGTGAAAGGCCTGAGGGTTACGAGCAGTACTTC.

By sample fraction, this clonotype is medium-sized (0.01 to 0.1%). The chain has TRBV7-6 and TRBJ2-7, with TRBD2 matching 7 bases. Unmatched junction bases numbered 4, after V lost 5 bases and J lost 6 bases. The CDR3 consists of 12 residues. Germline values: CDR1 SGHVS, CDR2 FNYEAQ. In DNA form, the CDR3 reads TGTGCCAGCAGCCCTTGGGGGGGCGAGCAGTACTTC. This codes for CASSPWGGEQYF.